This T cell receptor (beta chain) was captured in a study of blood T cell repertoires in COVID-19. Study-wide context: T cells, B-cell-depleted T cells, or PBMCs supplied cDNA or gDNA.

CDR1 SGHTA and CDR2 FQGNSA come from the germline V gene. The length of the CDR3 is 10 residues. V lost 4 bases, J lost 10 bases, and 4 bases lay in between. Per the authors' pipeline: The authors estimated nucleated cell counts from reference gene primer amplification. The repertoire was sequenced with immunoSEQ multiplex PCR; TCRdb's copy has only in-frame clones and lacks some. V and J calls and clone size come straight from that table; D and trimming were deduced from the DNA. The data show 160,000 or so clones, roughly 90% seen once. The sample taken for sequencing was peripheral blood. The sequence was obtained from a man aged 55 to 70 with acute or convalescent COVID-19. This chain joins TRBV7-2 and TRBJ2-2; D not certain. The CDR3 here is CASSSKELFF. CDR3 in DNA: TGTGCCAGCAGCTCCAAGGAGCTGTTTTTT.